The 19 T cell receptor beta chains listed next were all sequenced from one sample in a study of cytomegalovirus exposure and HLA in healthy donors (dated by TCRdb to 2016 to 2017). The method behind the library was the immunoSEQ multiplex PCR assay. For the multiplex PCR, a mixture combining 60 forward primers for TCR Vbeta segments and 13 reverse primers for TCR Jbeta segments was used. TCRdb re-hosts the immuneACCESS table, in-frame sequences only. Its copies lack some clones; in the studies checked, an unresolved V gene accounts for under half of them, and the cause for the rest is not known. Present in this sample are 150,000 to 200,000 clones, roughly four fifths of which were seen just once. The ten largest clones take up approximately 1% of the sample. Sequencing was done on a sample of PBMCs. The receptor source for this set is a girl aged 2 to 9 in good health and CMV-seropositive.

V and J are TRBV5-5 and TRBJ1-4; 8 bases line up with TRBD1. Per germline, CDR1 SGHKS and CDR2 YYEKEE (reference sequence). The CDR3 contains 15 residues. Trimming at V came to 0 bases and at J to 7 bases, leaving 5 bases not matched to a gene. The CDR3 reads CASSLGWTGPEKLFF. The CDR3, as DNA: TGTGCCAGCAGCTTGGGGTGGACAGGGCCTGAAAAACTGTTTTTT.

The rearrangement links TRBV4-2 to TRBJ2-2; TRBD2 agrees at 9 bases. This CDR3 has 16 amino acids. The V segment lost 4 bases and the J segment 4 bases; nucleotides outside the gene matches: 7. Germline lookup yields CDR1 LGHNA and CDR2 YNFKEQ. CDR3 sequence (DNA): TGTGCCAGCAGCCCAAGCGGGAGGACGGGCACCGGGGAGCTGTTTTTT. It specifies CASSPSGRTGTGELFF.

This clone has a single count. The rearrangement joins TRBV30 to TRBJ1-2; a weak D match, TRBD1 (5 bases). The CDR3 is made up of 12 amino acids. V lost 4 bases and J lost 8, with 14 bases in between. Germline lookup yields CDR1 GTSNPN and CDR2 SVGIG (reference sequence). In nucleotides, the CDR3 is TGTGCCTGGAATGATTACAGGAACGGCTACACCTTC. Translated, it gives CAWNDYRNGYTF.

This clone was seen only a few times. This sequence joins TRBV19 and TRBJ2-3, with a tentative D call TRBD2 (5 bases). This CDR3 is 15 amino acids long. V lost 8 bases, J lost 2 bases, and 17 bases lay in between. From germline, CDR1 is LNHDA and CDR2 SQIVND (reference sequence). CDR3 loop: CASSSVTRSTDTQYF. Here the CDR3 DNA reads TGTGCCAGTTCCTCCGTAACTAGGTCCACAGATACGCAGTATTTT.

This clone came up a few times. This sequence joins TRBV20-1 and TRBJ2-5, with no clear D. V was pared by 6 bases and J by 2 bases, with 7 bases between. Looked up from germline, CDR1 is DFQATT and CDR2 is SNEGSKA (reference sequence). The CDR3 extends over 11 amino acids. CDR3 bases: TGCAGTGCAAGCGTTCAAGAGACCCAGTACTTC. Its protein product is CSASVQETQYF.

The CDR3 DNA reads as TGTGCCAGCTCACCACCGAGAAGGGGTTACACTGAAGCTTTCTTT. It yields the protein CASSPPRRGYTEAFF. This rearrangement joins TRBV18 to TRBJ1-1; TRBD1 might be the D (5 bases). CDR1 is KGHSH, CDR2 LQKENI, per germline. V was clipped by 0 bases and J by 3 bases, with 11 bases between them. CDR3 size: 15 residues. Using reference TRBV18 and TRBJ1-1 for the parts outside the CDR3, the full variable domain is NAGVMQNPRHLVRRRGQEARLRCSPMKGHSHVYWYRQLPEEGLKFMVYLQKENIIDESGMPKERFSAEFPKEGPSILRIQQVVRGDSAAYFCASSPPRRGYTEAFFGQGTRLTVV.

Only one count was recorded for this clone. J is TRBJ2-1 and V is TRBV10-3; D is possibly TRBD2 (6 bases). The CDR3 extends over 15 amino acids. Trimming took off 6 bases at V and 8 bases at J, with 20 bases between the two ends. Germline-derived CDR1 and CDR2 are ENHRY and SYGVKD. CDR3 nucleotide sequence: TGTGCCATCAGGGGCGGGACCGTGCGAGGGGATGAGCAGTTCTTC. Protein: CAIRGGTVRGDEQFF.

This chain connects TRBV6-4 to TRBJ2-2; D is perhaps TRBD2 (6 bases). CDR3 length equals 16 residues. Germline V gene sequence: CDR1 MRHNA, CDR2 SNTAGT. Trimming took 4 bases from V and 3 from J, leaving 15 bases between them. CDR3 region: CASSGEERSDTGELFF. The CDR3 DNA sequence: TGTGCCAGCAGTGGGGAGGAAAGGTCGGACACCGGGGAGCTGTTTTTT.

The rearrangement joins TRBV6-5 to TRBJ2-7; 10 bases map to TRBD1. Germline loops: CDR1 MNHEY, CDR2 SVGAGI. After removal of 6 bases from V and 2 bases from J, the junction contained 7 bases not matched to a gene. There are 15 residues in the CDR3. CDR3 residues: CASSQGTGETYEQYF. CDR3 coding DNA: TGTGCCAGCAGCCAAGGGACAGGGGAGACCTACGAGCAGTACTTC.

This chain links TRBV30 with TRBJ2-3, with TRBD2 matching over 13 bases. The V gene end was trimmed by 4 bases and the J gene end by 6 bases; junction bases not matched to a gene: 7. The CDR3 loop spans 15 amino acids. The germline gives CDR1 GTSNPN, CDR2 SVGIG (reference sequence). CDR3 region: CAWIMGLAGRDTQYF. The DNA for the CDR3 is TGTGCCTGGATCATGGGACTAGCGGGAAGGGATACGCAGTATTTT.

The rearrangement uses TRBV28 and TRBJ2-1; weak D call: TRBD2 (6 bases). The V end was cut by 4 bases, the J end by 4 bases, with 11 bases between. The germline V gene encodes CDR1 MDHEN and CDR2 SYDVKM. The CDR3 extends over 14 amino acids. CDR3 in DNA: TGTGCCAGCAGTTCAACTAGCTGGTACAATGAGCAGTTCTTC. This encodes CASSSTSWYNEQFF.

The V and J genes are TRBV6-5 and TRBJ2-1; maybe TRBD2 (5 bases). This CDR3 comprises 14 residues. V was clipped by 2 bases and J by 9 bases, with 14 bases between them. Germline V gene data show CDR1 as MNHEY and CDR2 as SVGAGI. CDR3 sequence (DNA): TGTGCCAGCAGTTACGAGATCGGCCGGGGTGAGCAGTTCTTC. Protein product: CASSYEIGRGEQFF.

V gene TRBV28 combines with J gene TRBJ2-5; TRBD1 matches at 12 bases. CDR3 length: 15 amino acids. Germline CDR1 MDHEN, CDR2 SYDVKM. V shed 4 bases, J shed 5 bases, and the junction held 5 bases outside the gene matches. The CDR3 protein is CASSSGTGGDETQYF. DNA for the CDR3: TGTGCCAGCAGTTCCGGGACAGGGGGCGATGAGACCCAGTACTTC.

This chain uses TRBV19 with TRBJ2-6, with D possibly TRBD1 on 5 matching bases. This CDR3 has 15 amino acids. CDR1 is LNHDA and CDR2 is SQIVND in the germline V gene (reference sequence). Trimming left V 0 bases short and J 5 bases short, with 8 bases between. In DNA form, the CDR3 reads TGTGCCAGTAGTATAGAGGGGCACCGGGCCAACGTCCTGACTTTC. Protein: CASSIEGHRANVLTF.

This clone was detected a few times. The CDR3 loop is CAWSPGGAGELFF. The CDR3 coding sequence is TGTGCCTGGAGTCCCGGGGGGGCCGGGGAGCTGTTTTTT. The chain couples TRBV30 to TRBJ2-2, with 8 nucleotides matching TRBD2. Germline V gene data show CDR1 as GTSNPN and CDR2 as SVGIG (reference sequence). CDR3 length: 13 residues. Unmatched junction bases numbered 2, after V lost 2 bases and J lost 6 bases.

This chain uses TRBV28 with TRBJ1-6; a weak D match, TRBD1 (5 bases). The CDR3 totals 17 residues. Germline CDR1 MDHEN, CDR2 SYDVKM. V lost 2 bases and J 0 bases, leaving 11 bases between the germline ends. CDR3 in DNA: TGTGCCAGCAGTTTAGGAGGGGCGAGCTCCTATAATTCACCCCTCCACTTT. It is translated as CASSLGGASSYNSPLHF.

CDR3 nucleotides: TGTGCCAGCAGTGGTATTAGGAGCTCTGGGGCCAACGTCCTGACTTTC. Protein: CASSGIRSSGANVLTF. The chain uses TRBV6-1 and TRBJ2-6; D is undetermined. The CDR3 runs to 16 residues. Germline V CDR1 and CDR2: MNHNS, SASEGT. V shed 4 bases and J shed 0 bases, with 10 bases lying between them.

The V gene is TRBV5-1, the J gene TRBJ2-5; no reliable D call. The CDR3 has 12 residues. Trimming took off 4 bases at V and 2 bases at J, with 6 bases between the two ends. CDR1 SGHRS and CDR2 YFSETQ come from the germline V gene. CDR3 DNA sequence: TGCGCCAGCAGCCCCTTGCAAGAGACCCAGTACTTC. This encodes CASSPLQETQYF.

This clone was seen a few times. This CDR3 is CASSMQAPSGANVLTF. The CDR3, as DNA: TGTGCCAGTAGTATGCAGGCGCCCTCTGGGGCCAACGTCCTGACTTTC. The chain joins TRBV19 to TRBJ2-6, with D unclear. The CDR3 totals 16 residues. Trimming removed 3 bases from V and 0 bases from J, with 9 bases in between. Per germline, CDR1 LNHDA and CDR2 SQIVND (reference sequence).